These 5 T cell receptor beta chains came from one sample sequenced in a study of blood T cell repertoires in COVID-19. The data were produced by immunoSEQ multiplex PCR, yet TCRdb's version contains in-frame clones alone and is incomplete. In the table there are approximately 130,000 clones, almost 85% of which are singletons. The source material was peripheral blood. These receptors all stem from a human donor in a cohort sampled during active COVID-19.

The V and J genes are TRBV7-9 and TRBJ1-2; maybe TRBD1 (6 bases). From germline, CDR1 is SEHNR and CDR2 FQNEAQ (reference sequence). This CDR3 is built from 19 residues. The V gene lost 5 bases and the J gene lost 8 bases, with 33 bases spanning the gap. The CDR3 protein is CASSQEPGGGSDLRRGYTF. DNA of the CDR3: TGTGCCAGCAGCCAGGAGCCCGGGGGGGGCTCCGACCTTCGTCGGGGCTACACCTTC.

The V and J genes are TRBV7-6 and TRBJ2-7; TRBD2 agrees at 7 bases. This CDR3 spans 15 amino acids. The V segment lost 3 bases and the J segment 6 bases; nucleotides outside the gene matches: 11. Looked up from germline, CDR1 is SGHVS and CDR2 is FNYEAQ. Here the CDR3 reads CASSLVGGGVLEQYF. CDR3 DNA: TGTGCCAGCAGCTTGGTCGGTGGGGGGGTCCTCGAGCAGTACTTC.

Comment on this clone: The same CDR3 is also encoded by other DNA sequences in this sample. The V gene is TRBV9, the J gene TRBJ1-3, with 11 bases matching TRBD1. Per germline, CDR1 SGDLS and CDR2 YYNGEE. With V trimmed by 2 bases and J by 0 bases, 1 base remained unmatched. The CDR3 length is 16 residues. CDR3 DNA: TGTGCCAGCAGCGTGGGACAGGGGGGCTCTGGAAACACCATATATTTT. This codes for CASSVGQGGSGNTIYF.

The chain has TRBV5-5 and TRBJ2-7; 7 bases align to TRBD1. The V segment lost 3 bases and the J segment 1 base; nucleotides outside the gene matches: 4. This CDR3 has 14 residues. Germline V gene lookup returns CDR1 SGHKS and CDR2 YYEKEE (reference sequence). CDR3 residues: CASSWNRGSYEQYF. For the CDR3, the DNA is TGTGCCAGCAGCTGGAACAGGGGATCCTACGAGCAGTACTTC.

The genes are TRBV27 and TRBJ1-5, with unresolved D. Germline assignment: CDR1 MNHEY and CDR2 SMNVEV (reference sequence). Trimming took 6 bases from V and 6 from J, leaving 15 bases between them. The CDR3 is 14 residues long. CDR3 nucleotides: TGTGCCAGCAGATCTGGAGAGTCCCGTCAGCCCCAGCATTTT. Translated: CASRSGESRQPQHF.